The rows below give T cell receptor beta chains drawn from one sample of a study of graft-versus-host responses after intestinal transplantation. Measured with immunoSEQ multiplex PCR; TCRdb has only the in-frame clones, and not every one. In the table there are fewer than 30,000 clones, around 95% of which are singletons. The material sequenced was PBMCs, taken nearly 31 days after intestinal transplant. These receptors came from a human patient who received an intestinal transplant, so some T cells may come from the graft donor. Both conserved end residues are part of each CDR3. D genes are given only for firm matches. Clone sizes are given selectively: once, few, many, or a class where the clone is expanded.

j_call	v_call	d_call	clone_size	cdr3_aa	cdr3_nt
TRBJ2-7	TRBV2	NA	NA	CASTEGFAGHEQYF	TGTGCCAGCACCGAAGGATTCGCGGGACACGAGCAGTACTTC
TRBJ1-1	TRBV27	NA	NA	CASSLARWKAAFF	TGTGCCAGCAGTTTAGCCCGTTGGAAGGCGGCTTTCTTT
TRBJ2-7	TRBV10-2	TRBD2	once	CASSDSGRAYEQYF	TGCGCCAGCAGTGACAGCGGGAGGGCCTACGAGCAGTACTTC
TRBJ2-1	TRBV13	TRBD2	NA	CASSLTSGRGFYNEQFF	TGTGCCAGCAGCCTTACTAGCGGGAGGGGATTTTACAATGAGCAGTTCTTC
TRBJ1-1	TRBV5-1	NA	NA	CASSTDSMNTEAFF	TGCGCCAGCAGCACAGACAGCATGAACACTGAAGCTTTCTTT
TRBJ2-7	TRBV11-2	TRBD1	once	CASSWGQGSYEQYF	TGTGCCAGCAGCTGGGGACAGGGGTCCTACGAGCAGTACTTC
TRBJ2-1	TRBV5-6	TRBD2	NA	CASSLSSGRYNEQFF	TGTGCCAGCAGCTTATCCAGCGGGAGGTACAATGAGCAGTTCTTC
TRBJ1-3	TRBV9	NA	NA	CASSVGKSGNTIYF	TGTGCCAGCAGCGTCGGGAAGTCTGGAAACACCATATATTTT
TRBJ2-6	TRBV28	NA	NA	CASRTLGSGANVLTF	TGTGCCAGCAGAACTCTCGGGTCTGGGGCCAACGTCCTGACTTTC
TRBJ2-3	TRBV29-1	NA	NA	CSVVGRYPSTDTQYF	TGCAGCGTTGTGGGCAGATACCCTAGCACAGATACGCAGTATTTT
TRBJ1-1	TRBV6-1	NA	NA	CASSGGGGVAEAFF	TGTGCCAGCAGCGGGGGAGGGGGTGTCGCTGAAGCTTTCTTT
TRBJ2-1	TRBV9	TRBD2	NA	CASSLWLAGGPSEQFF	TGTGCCAGCAGCCTCTGGCTAGCGGGAGGGCCAAGTGAGCAGTTCTTC
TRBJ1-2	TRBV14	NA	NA	CASSQVDTNYGYTF	TGTGCCAGCAGCCAAGTCGATACTAACTATGGCTACACCTTC
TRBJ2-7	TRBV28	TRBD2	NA	CASSPGTSFYEQYF	TGTGCCAGCAGTCCCGGGACTAGCTTCTACGAGCAGTACTTC
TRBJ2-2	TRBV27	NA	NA	CASSPSVNWFTGELFF	TGTGCCAGCAGCCCTAGCGTTAACTGGTTCACCGGGGAGCTGTTTTTT
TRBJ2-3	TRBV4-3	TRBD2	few	CASSQSGGATDTQYF	TGCGCCAGCAGCCAAAGCGGGGGGGCCACAGATACGCAGTATTTT
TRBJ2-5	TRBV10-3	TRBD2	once	CAISETQREGETQYF	TGTGCCATCAGTGAGACGCAGCGGGAGGGGGAGACCCAGTACTTC
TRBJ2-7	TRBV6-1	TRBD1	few	CASNHRGPYEQYF	TGTGCCAGCAACCACAGGGGACCCTACGAGCAGTACTTC
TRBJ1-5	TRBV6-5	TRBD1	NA	CASMTQGGQPQHF	TGTGCCAGCATGACCCAGGGGGGTCAGCCCCAGCATTTT
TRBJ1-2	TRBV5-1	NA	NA	CASSFQGNYGYTF	TGCGCCAGCAGCTTCCAGGGAAACTATGGCTACACCTTC